The present TCR beta chain was sequenced within a study of blood T cell repertoires in COVID-19. Looked up from germline, CDR1 is SGHTA and CDR2 is FQGNSA. The CDR3 is 13 residues long. The ends were cut back, 5 bases at V and 5 bases at J, with 10 bases in the middle. The assay was immunoSEQ multiplex PCR, and TCRdb's table has in-frame clones only and misses some. Of about 220,000 clones in the sample, around 81% were seen once. This clone was counted a single time. Sequencing was carried out using peripheral blood. The gene calls are TRBV7-2 and TRBJ1-5, with D unclear. The source of this sequence is a woman aged 65 to 85 with acute or convalescent COVID-19. The CDR3 protein is CASSPNGDQPQHF. The DNA for the CDR3 is TGTGCCAGCAGCCCGAACGGGGATCAGCCCCAGCATTTT.